The subject of this entry is one T cell receptor beta chain. Source study methods: Scientists estimated how many nucleated cells there were by amplifying reference gene primers. Only in-frame clones appear in the TCRdb table, and some are missing; sequencing was by immunoSEQ multiplex PCR. That table gives V, J and clone size, and the DNA gave D and trimming. The data hold more than 250,000 clones, with 70% to 90% observed a single time. This entry belongs to a study of blood T cell repertoires in COVID-19. Study overall: Acute-phase and convalescent COVID-19 samples originated in the United States, Italy and Spain.

CDR1 is SGHDT, CDR2 YYEEEE, per germline. This CDR3 has 13 residues. V gave up 0 bases and J gave up 1 base, with 4 bases separating them. V usage is TRBV5-6 and J usage is TRBJ1-2; unclear D gene. The sequence was obtained from a human donor in a cohort sampled during active COVID-19. The specimen was peripheral blood. In DNA, the CDR3 is TGTGCCAGCAGCTTGGACAGTAACTATGGCTACACCTTC. Translation: CASSLDSNYGYTF.